One sample yielded the 26 T cell receptor beta chains listed below, sequenced in a study of shared clonotypes between healthy human individuals. Sequencing was performed with immunoSEQ multiplex PCR; in TCRdb, only in-frame clones are kept and a portion is missing. The repertoire has about 2 million clones, approximately 95% of them found once; the top ten carry 0.1% to 0.15%. Sequences were obtained from naive CD4+ T cells sorted from blood. Sample subset: CD45RA+ positively selected. These receptor sequences come from a young man in good health.

This chain connects TRBV6-5 to TRBJ2-2; a weak D match, TRBD2 (5 bases). The CDR3 extends over 13 amino acids. With 5 bases removed from V and 7 bases from J, the gap between germline ends came to 11 bases. The germline CDR1 and CDR2 sequences are MNHEY and SVGAGI. The CDR3 loop is CASSRTGVGELFF. The CDR3 DNA follows: TGTGCCAGCAGTCGTACCGGGGTCGGGGAGCTGTTTTTT.

Note on this clone: Other DNA sequences in this sample translate to the same CDR3. The chain employs TRBV5-1 and TRBJ2-5; unclear D gene. V lost 4 bases and J lost 2, with 3 bases in between. Germline assignment: CDR1 SGHRS and CDR2 YFSETQ. There are 11 residues in the CDR3. The CDR3 DNA is TGCGCCAGCAGCGGTCAAGAGACCCAGTACTTC. Its protein is CASSGQETQYF.

The chain joins TRBV6-1 to TRBJ2-2, with a tentative D call TRBD2 (6 bases). In germline, CDR1 is MNHNS, CDR2 SASEGT. The CDR3 extends over 14 amino acids. Trimming cost V 10 bases and J 3 bases, with 15 bases left between them. CDR3 bases: TGTGCCATCCGCCGGGACTTGGACACCGGGGAGCTGTTTTTT. This encodes CAIRRDLDTGELFF.

The chain employs TRBV4-1 and TRBJ2-3, with 8 bases aligning to TRBD2. Trimming removed 4 bases from V and 1 base from J; junction bases left unmatched: 10. This CDR3 spans 17 amino acids. The germline gives CDR1 MGHRA, CDR2 YSYEKL. The CDR3 reads CASSLLRSGAGTDTQYF. The CDR3 DNA sequence: TGCGCCAGCAGCCTGCTCCGTAGCGGGGCCGGCACAGATACGCAGTATTTT.

J is TRBJ2-1 and V is TRBV18; 11 bases map to TRBD2. The CDR3 has 18 amino acids. After removal of 3 bases from V and 4 bases from J, the junction contained 11 bases not matched to a gene. The V gene's germline CDR1 is KGHSH and CDR2 LQKENI. In nucleotides, the CDR3 is TGTGCCAGCTCACCCCGCGACACTAGCGGGAGTGTGTACAATGAGCAGTTCTTC. It codes for CASSPRDTSGSVYNEQFF.

A remark on this clone: The sample contains more than one DNA sequence encoding this CDR3. This rearrangement joins TRBV7-2 to TRBJ2-7, with 12 bases that match TRBD2. V gave up 5 bases and J gave up 1 base; unmatched junction bases: 3. This CDR3 is built from 15 residues. Germline CDR1 and CDR2: SGHTA and FQGNSA. CDR3: CASSPGTSGSYEQYF. CDR3 in DNA: TGTGCCAGCAGCCCTGGGACTAGCGGGTCCTACGAGCAGTACTTC.

The rearrangement links TRBV5-1 to TRBJ1-4; a weak D match, TRBD1 (5 bases). V was shortened by 0 bases and J by 7 bases, with 10 bases between the two germline ends. There are 14 residues in the CDR3. Germline CDR1 and CDR2: SGHRS and YFSETQ. The DNA of the CDR3 is TGCGCCAGCAGCTTGGGGAGGGGTGGTGAAAAACTGTTTTTT. This encodes CASSLGRGGEKLFF.

This clone appeared once. The chain recombines TRBV7-2 with TRBJ1-1, with 11 bases fitting TRBD1. CDR3 length equals 15 residues. Germline lookup yields CDR1 SGHTA and CDR2 FQGNSA. V gave up 3 bases and J gave up 4 bases; unmatched junction bases: 4. The CDR3 bases are TGTGCCAGCAGCTTCGAGGACAGGGGGCTCACTGAAGCTTTCTTT. Amino acids: CASSFEDRGLTEAFF.

The rearrangement joins TRBV28 to TRBJ1-2; no clear D gene. The germline V gene encodes CDR1 MDHEN and CDR2 SYDVKM. Trimming removed 6 bases at V and 8 bases at J, with 25 bases between. CDR3 length: 16 amino acids. The CDR3, as DNA: TGTGCCAGCAGCACCCCGGGGTCGCTTGGGGTTCGGGGCTACACCTTC. It encodes CASSTPGSLGVRGYTF.

In its sample, this clone was seen once. V is TRBV7-8 and J is TRBJ1-5; possibly TRBD1 for D (5 bases). V lost 5 bases, J lost 6 bases, and 17 bases lay in between. Germline V lookup: CDR1 SGHVS, CDR2 FQNEAQ. CDR3 length equals 15 residues. The CDR3: CASSRGQGGPQPQHF. The CDR3 bases are TGTGCCAGCAGCCGAGGTCAGGGAGGGCCTCAGCCCCAGCATTTT.

The V gene is TRBV21-1, the J gene TRBJ2-1. TRBV21-1 is noted as a pseudogene. The length of the CDR3 is 15 residues. DNA for the CDR3: TGTGCATTTTCGGCACCTCCGGTCTCCTACAATGAGCAGTTCTTC. Amino acid sequence: CAFSAPPVSYNEQFF.

V is TRBV7-9 and J is TRBJ2-4, with D tentatively TRBD1 (5 bases). CDR3 length equals 15 residues. Per germline, CDR1 SEHNR and CDR2 FQNEAQ (reference sequence). Trimming left V 5 bases short and J 0 bases short, with 11 bases between. The CDR3 spells CASSTDREAKNIQYF. The CDR3 DNA is TGTGCCAGCAGCACAGACAGAGAAGCCAAAAACATTCAGTACTTC.

This chain links TRBV6-5 with TRBJ1-3; D is uncertain. This CDR3 is 12 amino acids long. Germline lookup yields CDR1 MNHEY and CDR2 SVGAGI. V lost 10 bases and J 3 bases, leaving 10 bases between the germline ends. The CDR3 DNA follows: TGTGCCACCCGTGGAAGTGGAAACACCATATATTTT. As protein: CATRGSGNTIYF.

The V gene is TRBV6-5, the J gene TRBJ1-4, with 7 bases fitting TRBD1. V shed 6 bases and J 8 bases; nucleotides not matched to a gene: 12. Germline lookup yields CDR1 MNHEY and CDR2 SVGAGI. The CDR3 has 15 amino acids. CDR3 DNA: TGTGCCAGCAGAACCACGGGACAGCTACACGAAAAACTGTTTTTT. This encodes CASRTTGQLHEKLFF.

This chain connects TRBV7-2 to TRBJ1-5; 7 positions match TRBD1. Germline V lookup: CDR1 SGHTA, CDR2 FQGNSA. J gave up 7 bases and V 5 bases, and 5 bases lay outside the gene matches. The CDR3 sequence is 13 residues long. The CDR3 DNA is TGTGCCAGCAGCGCCGGGACAGTGCAGCCCCAGCATTTT. This gives the protein CASSAGTVQPQHF.

V gene TRBV5-6 combines with J gene TRBJ1-2; the D is unclear. V dropped 2 bases and J dropped 4 bases, with 12 bases sitting between them. Germline V lookup: CDR1 SGHDT, CDR2 YYEEEE. CDR3 size: 14 residues. The CDR3 region is CASSLGRTTYGYTF. DNA of the CDR3: TGTGCCAGCAGCTTAGGCAGGACCACCTATGGCTACACCTTC.

The chain has TRBV9 and TRBJ2-6, with unresolved D. From germline, CDR1 is SGDLS and CDR2 YYNGEE. Trimming took off 0 bases at V and 0 bases at J, with 4 bases between the two ends. CDR3 length: 15 residues. The CDR3 is CASSVVSSGANVLTF. Written as DNA, the CDR3 is TGTGCCAGCAGCGTAGTTTCCTCTGGGGCCAACGTCCTGACTTTC.

The chain combines TRBV5-1 with TRBJ2-7; TRBD1 is a possible D gene (6 bases). The CDR3 extends over 12 amino acids. Germline-derived CDR1 and CDR2 are SGHRS and YFSETQ. Between the trimmed V and J ends, which lost 5 bases and 3 bases, there was a span of 9 bases. In DNA, the CDR3 is TGCGCCAGCAGGGACAGCTACTACGAGCAGTACTTC. It codes for CASRDSYYEQYF.

The chain carries TRBV5-6 and TRBJ2-2; D unresolved. The CDR3 loop spans 13 amino acids. Trimming left V 4 bases short and J 7 bases short, with 11 bases between. Germline-derived CDR1 and CDR2 are SGHDT and YYEEEE. The CDR3 loop reads CASSPVVRGELFF. CDR3 DNA sequence: TGTGCCAGCAGCCCGGTCGTACGCGGGGAGCTGTTTTTT.

The V gene is TRBV5-4, the J gene TRBJ2-1, with 11 nucleotides matching TRBD2. The CDR3 is 15 amino acids. Germline CDR1 SGHNT, CDR2 YYREEE (reference sequence). J was trimmed by 7 bases and V by 4 bases; bases with no gene match: 7. CDR3 in DNA: TGTGCCAGCAGCATTAGCGGGAGGGCCTCGAATGAGCAGTTCTTC. Its translation is CASSISGRASNEQFF.

This clone was seen only once. The chain carries TRBV11-2 and TRBJ2-7, with 7 nucleotides matching TRBD2. V gave up 2 bases and J gave up 9 bases; unmatched junction bases: 10. There are 14 residues in the CDR3. From germline, CDR1 is SGHAT and CDR2 FQNNGV. CDR3 loop: CASSLSTGGSGQYF. In DNA, the CDR3 is TGTGCCAGCAGCTTATCTACGGGGGGATCGGGGCAGTACTTC.

The chain is built from TRBV30 and TRBJ1-5; 8 bases align to TRBD1. Per the germline V gene, CDR1 is GTSNPN and CDR2 is SVGIG (reference sequence). The ends lost 3 bases at V and 7 bases at J; junction bases unmatched: 5. The CDR3 contains 13 residues. For the CDR3, the DNA is TGTGCCTGGAGCCAGGGGGCTTGGCAGCCCCAGCATTTT. It codes for CAWSQGAWQPQHF. The whole variable domain, filled in from reference TRBV30 and TRBJ1-5, reads SQTIHQWPATLVQPVGSPLSLECTVEGTSNPNLYWYRQAAGRGLQLLFYSVGIGQISSEVPQNLSASRPQDRQFILSSKKLLLSDSGFYLCAWSQGAWQPQHFGDGTRLSIL.

J is TRBJ1-5 and V is TRBV19; D gene unclear. The CDR3 covers 14 residues. The germline V gene encodes CDR1 LNHDA and CDR2 SQIVND (reference sequence). V gave up 4 bases and J gave up 2 bases, with 9 bases separating them. As DNA, the CDR3 is TGTGCCAGTAGTACCTACATCGGCAATCAGCCCCAGCATTTT. It yields the protein CASSTYIGNQPQHF.

In regard to this clone: This sample also contains other DNA sequences that code for the same CDR3. The chain combines TRBV7-9 with TRBJ2-5; D tentatively fits TRBD1 or TRBD2 (6 bases each). This CDR3 has 14 residues. The germline V gene has CDR1 SEHNR and CDR2 FQNEAQ (reference sequence). Trimming stripped 1 base from V and 5 bases from J, with 11 bases between. The CDR3 DNA sequence: TGTGCCAGCAGCTTAGATCGGGGGCTGGAGACCCAGTACTTC. This gives the protein CASSLDRGLETQYF.

A word on this clone: Other nucleotide sequences from this sample produce the same CDR3. The chain employs TRBV11-3 and TRBJ2-2; D is unclear. Germline CDR1 is SGHNT and CDR2 is YENEEA. Trimming removed 3 bases from V and 5 bases from J, with 1 base in between. The CDR3 length is 11 residues. The CDR3 region is CASSLTGELFF. In nucleotides, the CDR3 is TGTGCCAGCAGCTTGACCGGGGAGCTGTTTTTT.

This chain connects TRBV9 to TRBJ2-2; D might be TRBD2 (5 bases). The germline V gene encodes CDR1 SGDLS and CDR2 YYNGEE. With 4 bases removed from V and 7 bases from J, the gap between germline ends came to 20 bases. The CDR3 sequence is 16 residues long. The CDR3 sequence is CASSPDWRGPHGELFF. The CDR3 bases are TGTGCCAGCAGCCCCGACTGGCGCGGGCCTCACGGGGAGCTGTTTTTT.